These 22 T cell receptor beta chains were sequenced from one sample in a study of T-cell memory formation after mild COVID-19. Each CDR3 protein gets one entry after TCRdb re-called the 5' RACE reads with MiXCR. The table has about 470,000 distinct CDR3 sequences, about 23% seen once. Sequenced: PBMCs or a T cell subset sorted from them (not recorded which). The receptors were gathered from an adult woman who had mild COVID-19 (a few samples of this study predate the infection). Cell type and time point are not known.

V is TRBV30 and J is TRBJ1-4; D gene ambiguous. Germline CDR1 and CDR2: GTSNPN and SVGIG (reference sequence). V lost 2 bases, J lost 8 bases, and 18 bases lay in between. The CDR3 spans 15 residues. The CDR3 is CAWSTGSLQGEKLFF. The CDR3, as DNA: TGTGCCTGGAGTACGGGGAGTCTGCAAGGAGAAAAACTGTTTTTT.

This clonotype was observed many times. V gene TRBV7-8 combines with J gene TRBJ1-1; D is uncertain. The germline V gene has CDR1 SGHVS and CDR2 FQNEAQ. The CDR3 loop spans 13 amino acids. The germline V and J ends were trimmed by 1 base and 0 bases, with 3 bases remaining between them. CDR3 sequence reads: CASSLEMNTEAFF. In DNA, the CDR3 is TGTGCCAGCAGCTTAGAAATGAACACTGAAGCTTTCTTT.

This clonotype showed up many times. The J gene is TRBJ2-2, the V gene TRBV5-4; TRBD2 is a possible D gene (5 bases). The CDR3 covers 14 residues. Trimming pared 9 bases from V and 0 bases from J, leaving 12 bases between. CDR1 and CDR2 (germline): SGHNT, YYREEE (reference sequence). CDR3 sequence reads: CATIPGTNTGELFF. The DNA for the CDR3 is TGTGCCACCATTCCGGGGACGAACACCGGGGAGCTGTTTTTT.

In DNA form, the CDR3 reads TGCGCCAGCAGCCCCCTAACTAGCGGGATCGTCTACGAGCAGTACTTC. It codes for CASSPLTSGIVYEQYF. The chain employs TRBV5-1 and TRBJ2-7, with 10 bases identical to TRBD2. The CDR3 runs 16 residues. In germline, CDR1 is SGHRS, CDR2 YFSETQ. The V segment lost 4 bases and the J segment 3 bases; nucleotides outside the gene matches: 10.

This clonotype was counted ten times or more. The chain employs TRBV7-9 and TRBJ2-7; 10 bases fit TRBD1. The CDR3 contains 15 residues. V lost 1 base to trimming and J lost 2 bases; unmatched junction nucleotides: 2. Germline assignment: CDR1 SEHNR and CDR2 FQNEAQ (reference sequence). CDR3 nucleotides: TGTGCCAGCAGCTTAGGACAGGGGGCTACCTACGAGCAGTACTTC. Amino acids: CASSLGQGATYEQYF. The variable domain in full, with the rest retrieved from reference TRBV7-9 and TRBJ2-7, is DTGVSQNPRHKITKRGQNVTFRCDPISEHNRLYWYRQTLGQGPEFLTYFQNEAQLEKSRLLSDRFSAERPKGSFSTLEIQRTEQGDSAMYLCASSLGQGATYEQYFGPGTRLTVT.

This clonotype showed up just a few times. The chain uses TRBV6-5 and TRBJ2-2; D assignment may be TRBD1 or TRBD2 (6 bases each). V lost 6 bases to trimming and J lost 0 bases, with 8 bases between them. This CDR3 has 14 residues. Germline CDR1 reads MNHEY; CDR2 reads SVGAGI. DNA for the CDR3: TGTGCCAGCAGGGAGGGGGCGAACACCGGGGAGCTGTTTTTT. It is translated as CASREGANTGELFF.

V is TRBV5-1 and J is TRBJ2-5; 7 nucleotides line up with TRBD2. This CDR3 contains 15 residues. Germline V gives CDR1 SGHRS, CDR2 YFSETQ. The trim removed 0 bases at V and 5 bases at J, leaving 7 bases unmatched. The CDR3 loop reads CASSLEGREWETQYF. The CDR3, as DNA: TGCGCCAGCAGCTTGGAAGGGCGGGAGTGGGAGACCCAGTACTTC.

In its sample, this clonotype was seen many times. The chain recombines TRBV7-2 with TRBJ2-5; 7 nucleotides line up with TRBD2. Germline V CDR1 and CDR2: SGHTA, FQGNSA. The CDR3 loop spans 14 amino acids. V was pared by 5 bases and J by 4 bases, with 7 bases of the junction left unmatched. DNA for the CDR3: TGTGCCAGCAGCCGAGGTGGGGGGGGAGAGACCCAGTACTTC. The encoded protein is CASSRGGGGETQYF.

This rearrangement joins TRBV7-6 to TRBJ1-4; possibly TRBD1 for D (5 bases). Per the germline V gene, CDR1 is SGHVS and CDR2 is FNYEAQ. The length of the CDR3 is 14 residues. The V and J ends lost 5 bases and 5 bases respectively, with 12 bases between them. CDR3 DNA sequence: TGTGCCAGCAGCCTCCACGAGGGGAATGAAAAACTGTTTTTT. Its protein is CASSLHEGNEKLFF.

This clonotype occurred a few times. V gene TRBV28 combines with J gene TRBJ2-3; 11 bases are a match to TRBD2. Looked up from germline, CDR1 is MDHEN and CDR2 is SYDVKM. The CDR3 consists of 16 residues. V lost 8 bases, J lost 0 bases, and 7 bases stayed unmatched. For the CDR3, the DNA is TGTGCCAGCCGACCTAGCGGGGGGCCTAGCACAGATACGCAGTATTTT. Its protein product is CASRPSGGPSTDTQYF.

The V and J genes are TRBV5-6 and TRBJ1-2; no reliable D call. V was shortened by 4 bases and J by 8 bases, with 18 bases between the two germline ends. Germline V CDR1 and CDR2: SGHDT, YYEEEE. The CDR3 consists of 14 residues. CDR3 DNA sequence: TGTGCCAGCAGCATTGAGAGAACAACGGGGGGCTACACCTTC. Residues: CASSIERTTGGYTF.

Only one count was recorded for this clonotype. The CDR3 nucleotides read TGCGCCAGCAGCTTGGAACAGGGAAGTGGCTACACCTTC. Translation gives CASSLEQGSGYTF. The chain joins TRBV5-1 to TRBJ1-2; possibly TRBD1 for D (6 bases). Trimming removed 0 bases at V and 7 bases at J, with 10 bases between. The CDR3 has 13 amino acids. The V gene's germline CDR1 is SGHRS and CDR2 YFSETQ.

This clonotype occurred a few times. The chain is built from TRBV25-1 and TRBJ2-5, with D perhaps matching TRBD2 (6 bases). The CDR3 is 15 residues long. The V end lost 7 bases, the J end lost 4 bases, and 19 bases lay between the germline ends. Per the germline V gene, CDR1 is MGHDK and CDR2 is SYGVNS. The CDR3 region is CASMQEGRIGETQYF. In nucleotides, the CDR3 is TGTGCCAGCATGCAGGAGGGTAGAATAGGAGAGACCCAGTACTTC.

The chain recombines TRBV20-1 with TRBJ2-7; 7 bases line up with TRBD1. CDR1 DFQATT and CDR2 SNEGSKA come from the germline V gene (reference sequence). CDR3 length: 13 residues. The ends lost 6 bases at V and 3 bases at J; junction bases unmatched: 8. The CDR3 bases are TGCAGTGCCGACCGTGACAGGGTCTACGAGCAGTACTTC. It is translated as CSADRDRVYEQYF.

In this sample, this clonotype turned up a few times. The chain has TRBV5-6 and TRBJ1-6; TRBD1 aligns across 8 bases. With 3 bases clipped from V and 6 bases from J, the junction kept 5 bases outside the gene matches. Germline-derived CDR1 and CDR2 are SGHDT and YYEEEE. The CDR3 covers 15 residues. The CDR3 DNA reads TGTGCCAGCAGCTGGGTGGACAGGGTTAATTCACCCCTCCACTTT. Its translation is CASSWVDRVNSPLHF.

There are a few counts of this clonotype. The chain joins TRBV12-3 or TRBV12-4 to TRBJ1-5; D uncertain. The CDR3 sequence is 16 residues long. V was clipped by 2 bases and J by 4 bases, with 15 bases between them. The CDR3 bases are TGTGCCAGCAGTTTATCCGTGTCGGGTAAGAATCAGCCCCAGCATTTT. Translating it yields CASSLSVSGKNQPQHF.

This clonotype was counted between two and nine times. CDR3 DNA: TGTGCCAGCAGCTTAGTTGGCCAGGAGAATGAAAAACTGTTTTTT. It codes for CASSLVGQENEKLFF. This chain uses TRBV7-9 with TRBJ1-4, with D hard to call. Between the trimmed V and J ends, which lost 1 base and 5 bases, there was a span of 11 bases. The CDR3 contains 15 residues. CDR1 and CDR2 (germline): SEHNR, FQNEAQ (reference sequence).

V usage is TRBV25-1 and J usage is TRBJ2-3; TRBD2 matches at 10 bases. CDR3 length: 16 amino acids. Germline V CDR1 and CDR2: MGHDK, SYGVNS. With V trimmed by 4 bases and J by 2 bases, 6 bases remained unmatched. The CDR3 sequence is CASSALTSGITDTQYF. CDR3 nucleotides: TGTGCCAGCAGTGCACTTACTAGCGGGATCACAGATACGCAGTATTTT. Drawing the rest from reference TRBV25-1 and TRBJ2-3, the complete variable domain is EADIYQTPRYLVIGTGKKITLECSQTMGHDKMYWYQQDPGMELHLIHYSYGVNSTEKGDLSSESTVSRIRTEHFPLTLESARPSHTSQYLCASSALTSGITDTQYFGPGTRLTVL.

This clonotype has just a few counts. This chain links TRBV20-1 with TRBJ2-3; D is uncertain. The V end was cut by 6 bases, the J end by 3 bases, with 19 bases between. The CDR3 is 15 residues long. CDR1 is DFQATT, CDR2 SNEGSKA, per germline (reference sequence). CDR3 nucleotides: TGCAGTGCCTTCCTCCGCATAACAACAACAGATACGCAGTATTTT. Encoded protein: CSAFLRITTTDTQYF.

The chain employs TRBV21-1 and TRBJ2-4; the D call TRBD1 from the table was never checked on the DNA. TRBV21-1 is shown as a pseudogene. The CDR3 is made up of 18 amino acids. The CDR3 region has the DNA TGTGCCAGCAGCAAAGTGGGTCGACAGGGGGGAGCCAAAAACATTCAGTACTTC. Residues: CASSKVGRQGGAKNIQYF.

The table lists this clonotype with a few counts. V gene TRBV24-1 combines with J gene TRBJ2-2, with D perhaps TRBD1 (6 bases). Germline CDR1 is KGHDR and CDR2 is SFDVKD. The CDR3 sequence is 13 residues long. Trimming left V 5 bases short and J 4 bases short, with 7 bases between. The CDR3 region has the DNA TGTGCCACCAGTGGACAGGCCACCGGGGAGCTGTTTTTT. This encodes CATSGQATGELFF.

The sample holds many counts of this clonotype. CDR3 region: CASSWPDQRGHEQFF. In DNA, the CDR3 is TGCGCCAGCAGCTGGCCGGATCAGCGGGGTCATGAGCAGTTCTTC. The chain is built from TRBV5-1 and TRBJ2-1, with 7 positions matching TRBD2. Per germline, CDR1 SGHRS and CDR2 YFSETQ. The CDR3 totals 15 residues. Germline trimming cut 3 bases from V and 8 bases from J; bases unmatched to any gene: 11.